These 18 T cell receptor beta chains came from one sample sequenced in a study of radiotherapy plus CTLA-4 blockade in lung cancer. Profiling relied on immunoSEQ multiplex PCR, and the TCRdb table lists in-frame clones only, not all of them. The sample has 90,000 to 100,000 clones; approximately 75% are singletons. Sequences were derived from peripheral blood, sampled from a patient treated with radiotherapy plus ipilimumab. Every receptor here comes from a human donor with non-small cell lung cancer who had a partial response to radiotherapy plus ipilimumab. Some clones in this sample may be carry-over from other donors' samples.

This clone showed up just a few times. The V call is TRBV6-1, the J call TRBJ1-2, with D possibly matching TRBD1 (6 bases). This CDR3 spans 15 amino acids. The V gene lost 4 bases and the J gene lost 4 bases, with 16 bases spanning the gap. Germline values: CDR1 MNHNS, CDR2 SASEGT. In DNA form, the CDR3 reads TGTGCCAGCAGTGTCCTCAGGGGATCGGGCTATGGCTACACCTTC. Protein: CASSVLRGSGYGYTF.

The chain is built from TRBV10-1 and TRBJ2-3; 9 bases match TRBD2. The CDR3 consists of 14 residues. Germline CDR1 and CDR2: WNHNN and SYGVQD (reference sequence). V shed 3 bases and J 4 bases; nucleotides not matched to a gene: 2. The CDR3 loop is CASSDGGGADTQYF. CDR3 sequence (DNA): TGCGCCAGCAGTGACGGCGGGGGGGCAGATACGCAGTATTTT.

V and J are TRBV6-1 and TRBJ1-1; TRBD1 agrees at 8 bases. CDR1 and CDR2 (germline): MNHNS, SASEGT. V dropped 6 bases and J dropped 1; count of bases not matched to a gene: 7. This CDR3 is built from 15 residues. This CDR3 is CASSLLQGENTEAFF. The CDR3, as DNA: TGTGCCAGCAGCCTCTTACAGGGGGAGAACACTGAAGCTTTCTTT.

The table lists this clone with a count of one. The V gene is TRBV6-6, the J gene TRBJ2-3; the match to TRBD2 covers 13 bases. Germline V lookup: CDR1 MNHNY, CDR2 SVGAGI (reference sequence). The CDR3 spans 12 residues. CDR3 nucleotides: TGTGTCACTAGCGGGGGGGAGAATACGCAGTATTTT. Translation: CVTSGGENTQYF.

The chain joins TRBV7-2 to TRBJ1-4; tentatively, D is TRBD1 (6 bases). CDR1 is SGHTA and CDR2 is FQGNSA in the germline V gene. Trimming took off 4 bases at V and 6 bases at J, with 21 bases between the two ends. The CDR3 sequence is 17 residues long. Here the CDR3 DNA reads TGTGCCAGCAGCTCGATCAACAGGGTTGGCCGTCATGAAAAACTGTTTTTT. Translation gives CASSSINRVGRHEKLFF.

This clone was picked up a small number of times. CDR3 sequence reads: CASSPGMTEAFF. As DNA, the CDR3 is TGTGCCAGCAGCCCGGGGATGACTGAAGCTTTCTTT. The V gene is TRBV5-4, the J gene TRBJ1-1; the D is unclear. Trimming shortened V by 4 bases and J by 5 bases, and 9 bases separated the two germline ends. Germline V gives CDR1 SGHNT, CDR2 YYREEE (reference sequence). The CDR3 is 12 amino acids.

The chain uses TRBV5-1 and TRBJ2-3; 15 bases align to TRBD2. Germline CDR1 and CDR2: SGHRS and YFSETQ. CDR3 length equals 20 residues. The J segment lost 3 bases and the V segment lost 0 bases, leaving 11 bases of the junction unmatched. The CDR3 spells CASSLANPGLAGGGTDTQYF. The CDR3 DNA is TGCGCCAGCAGCTTGGCCAACCCGGGACTAGCGGGGGGTGGTACAGATACGCAGTATTTT.

The J gene is TRBJ2-3, the V gene TRBV6-1; weak D call: TRBD2 (5 bases). V was trimmed by 10 bases and J by 2 bases, leaving 10 bases between them. The CDR3 extends over 12 amino acids. From germline, CDR1 is MNHNS and CDR2 SASEGT. CDR3 coding DNA: TGTGCCACCGAGGGATCCACAGATACGCAGTATTTT. It yields the protein CATEGSTDTQYF.

This rearrangement joins TRBV6-1 to TRBJ1-1, with 7 positions matching TRBD1. The V segment lost 9 bases and the J segment 2 bases; nucleotides outside the gene matches: 12. From germline, CDR1 is MNHNS and CDR2 SASEGT. The CDR3 has 15 residues. DNA for the CDR3: TGTGCCAGTTCAACTGGGGCAGGGGGAAACACTGAAGCTTTCTTT. Translating it yields CASSTGAGGNTEAFF.

The chain is built from TRBV20-1 and TRBJ1-2, with D hard to call. The CDR3 spans 11 residues. V was trimmed by 3 bases and J by 8 bases, leaving 10 bases between them. The V gene's germline CDR1 is DFQATT and CDR2 SNEGSKA (reference sequence). The CDR3 DNA reads as TGCAGTGCTAGGGTCGGGGTCGGCTACACCTTC. It specifies CSARVGVGYTF.

The chain combines TRBV19 with TRBJ2-3; 8 nucleotides agree with TRBD1. The length of the CDR3 is 16 residues. V lost 6 bases and J lost 5; bases outside the gene matches: 13. The germline gives CDR1 LNHDA, CDR2 SQIVND (reference sequence). The DNA of the CDR3 is TGTGCCAGTAGGCTACAGGGGGATTTAAGCGGAGATACGCAGTATTTT. It is translated as CASRLQGDLSGDTQYF.

The V call is TRBV7-2, the J call TRBJ2-5, with 15 bases lining up with TRBD2. J gave up 3 bases and V 5 bases, and 4 bases lay outside the gene matches. CDR1 is SGHTA, CDR2 FQGNSA, per germline. This CDR3 is built from 16 residues. CDR3 region: CASSRGTSGRKETQYF. The CDR3 nucleotides read TGTGCCAGCAGCAGAGGGACTAGCGGGAGGAAAGAGACCCAGTACTTC. Looking up the rest from reference TRBV7-2 and TRBJ2-5 gives the full variable domain: GAGVSQSPSNKVTEKGKDVELRCDPISGHTALYWYRQSLGQGLEFLIYFQGNSAPDKSGLPSDRFSAERTGGSVSTLTIQRTQQEDSAVYLCASSRGTSGRKETQYFGPGTRLLVL.

The chain has TRBV5-8 and TRBJ2-3, with 9 bases fitting TRBD2. Germline V gene data show CDR1 as SGHTS and CDR2 as YDEGEE. CDR3 length: 18 amino acids. With 6 bases clipped from V and 4 bases from J, the junction kept 18 bases outside the gene matches. The CDR3 DNA follows: TGTGCCAGCACCCTTTGGCGGGAGCGGGGGGACGAGGCAGATACGCAGTATTTT. Translating gives CASTLWRERGDEADTQYF.

This clone came up a few times. The rearrangement uses TRBV28 and TRBJ2-7, with TRBD2 as a possible D gene (5 bases). The CDR3 covers 14 residues. The germline V gene has CDR1 MDHEN and CDR2 SYDVKM. Trimming took 5 bases from V and 2 from J, leaving 13 bases between them. Here the CDR3 DNA reads TGTGCCAGCAGTAGACCGGGGTGGGCCTACGAGCAGTACTTC. Amino acids: CASSRPGWAYEQYF.

The J gene is TRBJ1-1, the V gene TRBV27, with a possible D match to TRBD1 (6 bases). CDR1 is MNHEY, CDR2 SMNVEV, per germline (reference sequence). This CDR3 contains 14 residues. Trimming stripped 2 bases from V and 3 bases from J, with 10 bases between. The CDR3 DNA reads TGTGCCAGCAGTTTAGGGGGCACGTACACTGAAGCTTTCTTT. Protein product: CASSLGGTYTEAFF.

The chain employs TRBV2 and TRBJ2-7, with D perhaps TRBD2 (5 bases). The CDR3 length is 14 residues. Germline CDR1 SNHLY, CDR2 FYNNEI. V lost 5 bases and J lost 11, with 22 bases in between. This CDR3 reads CASSTLRVPGKEYF. The CDR3 DNA reads as TGTGCCAGCAGTACTCTGAGGGTGCCCGGCAAGGAGTACTTC.

The DNA for the CDR3 is TGTGCCAGTAGTCGGACCGGGACAGGGGTCAACGAGCAGTACTTC. Translated, it gives CASSRTGTGVNEQYF. The V and J genes are TRBV19 and TRBJ2-5; 10 nucleotides align to TRBD1. Judging by the DNA end, TRBJ2-7 fits better; the J call may be wrong. The CDR3 is 15 amino acids. CDR1 is LNHDA, CDR2 SQIVND, per germline (reference sequence).

A remark on this clone: At one end, the junction sequence differs from germline, possibly due to a read error. The gene calls are TRBV4-3 and TRBJ2-1; 7 nucleotides agree with TRBD2. The CDR3 runs to 14 residues. Looked up from germline, CDR1 is LGHNA and CDR2 is YSLEER. The CDR3 DNA sequence: TGCGCCAGCAGCACCGGGACTACCTACAACGAGCAGTTCTTC. It encodes CASSTGTTYNEQFF.